The 25 T cell receptor beta chains listed next were all sequenced from one sample in a study of metastatic and nonmetastatic thyroid tumors. Patients were all untreated before their thyroid surgery. TCRdb reassembled clones from the PCR reads with MiXCR. The table records under 35,000 clones, about 20% of them present only once. The sample consisted of blood. These receptors came from a female donor with papillary thyroid cancer or a benign thyroid nodule (not recorded which). Some clones in this sample may be carry-over from other donors' samples.

This clone was seen many times. The chain has TRBV20-1 and TRBJ2-2; D remains unclear. The germline CDR1 and CDR2 sequences are DFQATT and SNEGSKA (reference sequence). V lost 3 bases and J 8 bases, leaving 10 bases between the germline ends. CDR3 size: 12 residues. The CDR3 DNA reads as TGCAGTGCTAGTCTTTCTGTAGGGGAGCTGTTTTTT. Translating gives CSASLSVGELFF.

In its sample, this clone was seen many times. The V and J genes are TRBV6-1 and TRBJ1-1; perhaps TRBD1 as D (5 bases). Germline V gene lookup returns CDR1 MNHNS and CDR2 SASEGT. This CDR3 region has 15 residues. V shed 6 bases and J shed 5 bases, with 19 bases lying between them. The CDR3 here is CASRDESLGETEAFF. The CDR3 DNA follows: TGTGCCAGCAGGGACGAAAGCCTGGGGGAAACTGAAGCTTTCTTT.

This clone appeared many times. The J gene is TRBJ2-3, the V gene TRBV7-3; 8 bases line up with TRBD2. The junction had 3 bases not matched to a gene; V was cut back by 3 bases and J by 1 base. The CDR3 has 15 residues. Per germline, CDR1 SGHTA and CDR2 FQGTGA. The CDR3 spells CASSFDSGGTDTQYF. CDR3 coding DNA: TGTGCCAGCAGCTTCGATAGCGGGGGCACAGATACGCAGTATTTT.

This clone was seen only a few times. The V gene is TRBV19, the J gene TRBJ1-5, with D possibly matching TRBD1 (5 bases). The germline gives CDR1 LNHDA, CDR2 SQIVND (reference sequence). The CDR3 contains 14 residues. The V gene lost 2 bases and the J gene lost 6 bases, with 11 bases spanning the gap. The CDR3: CASSIWGAGQPQHF. CDR3 DNA: TGTGCCAGTAGTATATGGGGCGCGGGTCAGCCCCAGCATTTT.

This clone was recorded many times. The junction and the germline gene differ at one end; a read error may be behind it. The chain has TRBV11-2 and TRBJ2-1; 15 bases fit TRBD2. CDR1 and CDR2 (germline): SGHAT, FQNNGV. This CDR3 contains 16 residues. The CDR3 reads CASGLDGTSGGREQFF. For the CDR3, the DNA is TGTGCCAGCGGCTTAGACGGGACTAGCGGGGGGCGGGAGCAGTTCTTC.

This clone was seen a handful of times. The V call is TRBV12-3 or TRBV12-4, the J call TRBJ2-7, with a tentative D call TRBD2 (6 bases). This CDR3 has 12 residues. Deletions cut 5 bases from V and 7 bases from J, with 12 bases between. CDR3 bases: TGTGCCAGCAGTCCTACACGGGGGGAGCAGTACTTC. This translates into CASSPTRGEQYF.

The genes are TRBV4-1 and TRBJ2-7; D is perhaps TRBD1 (5 bases). The CDR3 consists of 16 residues. Trimming took off 4 bases at V and 0 bases at J, with 16 bases between the two ends. Germline V CDR1 and CDR2: MGHRA, YSYEKL. The chain's CDR3 is CASSPGQRSSSYEQYF. DNA for the CDR3: TGCGCCAGCAGCCCAGGGCAGAGGTCAAGCTCCTACGAGCAGTACTTC.

The chain combines TRBV30 with TRBJ1-3; D gene ambiguous. This CDR3 has 12 residues. Germline V gene sequence: CDR1 GTSNPN, CDR2 SVGIG (reference sequence). The ends were cut back, 4 bases at V and 7 bases at J, with 11 bases in the middle. The CDR3 sequence: CAWTVTGNTIYF. Written as DNA, the CDR3 is TGTGCCTGGACGGTTACCGGGAACACCATATATTTT.

With regard to this clone: Compared with germline, one end of the junction differs, possibly owing to a read error. The chain's CDR3 is CATSDFSGVSTDTQSF. The CDR3 bases are TGTGCCACCAGTGATTTTAGCGGGGTCAGCACAGATACGCAGTCTTTT. The V and J genes are TRBV24-1 and TRBJ2-3; 8 bases match TRBD2. This CDR3 is 16 amino acids long. CDR1 KGHDR and CDR2 SFDVKD come from the germline V gene.

Concerning this clone itself: The CDR3 carries no conserved terminal phenylalanine or tryptophan, so it likely arises from a read error. Because the CDR3's place on the DNA is in doubt, the DNA is left out and the CDR3 is given as listed by TCRdb. This sequence joins TRBV6-5 and TRBJ1-5. Inclusive of both ends, the CDR3 amounts to 13 amino acids. The V gene's germline CDR1 is MNHEY and CDR2 SVGAGI. This CDR3 reads CASSNGPSQPQQY.

This clone has a count of ten or more. The chain links TRBV5-1 to TRBJ1-3; no clear D. CDR1 and CDR2 (germline): SGHRS, YFSETQ. The CDR3 totals 15 residues. V was cut by 3 bases and J by 0 bases, with 10 bases left in between. CDR3 nucleotides: TGCGCCAGCAGCTCAGAAATCCACTCTGGAAACACCATATATTTT. The encoded protein is CASSSEIHSGNTIYF.

The chain carries TRBV18 and TRBJ1-6; D is possibly TRBD1 (6 bases). V dropped 2 bases and J dropped 5 bases, with 7 bases sitting between them. From germline, CDR1 is KGHSH and CDR2 LQKENI. CDR3 length: 14 amino acids. CDR3: CASSPAGDNSPLHF. Here the CDR3 DNA reads TGTGCCAGCTCACCAGCAGGGGATAATTCACCCCTCCACTTT.

This chain connects TRBV4-2 to TRBJ2-1; the match to TRBD2 covers 14 bases. Germline CDR1 and CDR2: LGHNA and YNFKEQ. The CDR3 length is 16 residues. V shed 4 bases and J 10 bases; nucleotides not matched to a gene: 9. Written as DNA, the CDR3 is TGTGCCAGCAGCCCTCGACTAGCGGGGGGGCTGGGGGAGCAGTTCTTC. It codes for CASSPRLAGGLGEQFF.

This clone appeared many times. V gene TRBV5-8 combines with J gene TRBJ2-7; D is unclear. Germline V CDR1 and CDR2: SGHTS, YDEGEE. CDR3 length equals 11 residues. Trimming shortened V by 6 bases and J by 9 bases, and 13 bases separated the two germline ends. CDR3 nucleotides: TGTGCCAGCAAGTGGTGGGATGCGCAGTACTTC. Translation gives CASKWWDAQYF.

Judged by abundance, this clone is medium-sized. The rearrangement uses TRBV6-2 or TRBV6-3 and TRBJ2-1, with 10 nucleotides matching TRBD2. Germline V CDR1 and CDR2: MNHEY, SVGEGT. Trimming at V came to 3 bases and at J to 0 bases, leaving 8 bases not matched to a gene. The CDR3 runs 18 residues. The CDR3 loop reads CASSYYRRTSGSYNEQFF. CDR3 nucleotides: TGTGCCAGCAGTTATTACCGGCGGACTAGCGGCTCCTACAATGAGCAGTTCTTC.

This clone was counted at least ten times. This chain joins TRBV27 and TRBJ2-5; D remains ambiguous. The CDR3 totals 13 residues. V gave up 8 bases and J gave up 1 base, with 11 bases separating them. Germline V CDR1 and CDR2: MNHEY, SMNVEV (reference sequence). Written as DNA, the CDR3 is TGTGCCAGCTCCCGGGCCCCCCAAGAGACCCAGTACTTC. Protein: CASSRAPQETQYF.

In its sample, this clone was seen many times. The rearrangement links TRBV24-1 to TRBJ1-2; 10 bases fit TRBD1. This CDR3 region has 16 residues. Germline CDR1 reads KGHDR; CDR2 reads SFDVKD. The ends lost 4 bases at V and 4 bases at J; junction bases unmatched: 8. CDR3 sequence: CATSDPSDRGGYGYTF. The CDR3 nucleotides read TGTGCCACCAGTGACCCATCGGACAGGGGGGGCTATGGCTACACCTTC.

This clone was found many times. The chain has TRBV18 and TRBJ1-6; perhaps TRBD1 as D (5 bases). The CDR3 is made up of 16 amino acids. Germline lookup yields CDR1 KGHSH and CDR2 LQKENI. The V gene lost 3 bases and the J gene lost 9 bases, with 18 bases spanning the gap. The CDR3 is CASSPPGGEGTSPLHF. Here the CDR3 DNA reads TGTGCCAGCTCACCCCCCGGCGGGGAGGGGACTTCACCCCTCCACTTT.

This clone was seen ten or more times. The chain employs TRBV7-6 and TRBJ1-1; no clear D gene. CDR1 SGHVS and CDR2 FNYEAQ come from the germline V gene. The V end was cut by 2 bases, the J end by 0 bases, with 10 bases between. This CDR3 spans 15 amino acids. The CDR3 sequence: CASSLRLMMNTEAFF. The CDR3 DNA is TGTGCCAGCAGCTTACGGTTGATGATGAACACTGAAGCTTTCTTT.

This clone was seen just once. The V and J genes are TRBV20-1 and TRBJ2-5, with TRBD2 matching over 14 bases. The V and J ends lost 5 bases and 5 bases, in that order; junction bases with no gene match: 10. This CDR3 comprises 16 residues. From germline, CDR1 is DFQATT and CDR2 SNEGSKA (reference sequence). The CDR3 DNA is TGCAGTGCTCCCGGGACTAGCGGGAGTAGGGGGGAGACCCAGTACTTC. Translated: CSAPGTSGSRGETQYF.

There are many counts of this clone. Distinct nucleotide sequences in the sample also encode this CDR3. The chain couples TRBV20-1 to TRBJ1-1; D not resolved. CDR3 length: 11 residues. Germline CDR1 reads DFQATT; CDR2 reads SNEGSKA (reference sequence). Trimming took 3 bases from V and 8 from J, leaving 10 bases between them. In nucleotides, the CDR3 is TGCAGTGCTAGTCCCCTTTTGGAAGCTTTCTTT. Protein: CSASPLLEAFF.

There are many counts of this clone. The rearrangement joins TRBV6-2 or TRBV6-3 to TRBJ2-1; TRBD2 agrees at 11 bases. This CDR3 comprises 15 residues. The V segment lost 6 bases and the J segment 3 bases; nucleotides outside the gene matches: 4. The germline gives CDR1 MNHEY, CDR2 SVGEGT. The CDR3 region is CASSNSGGDYNEQFF. CDR3 nucleotide sequence: TGTGCCAGCAGCAATAGCGGGGGGGACTACAATGAGCAGTTCTTC.

V gene TRBV20-1 combines with J gene TRBJ2-2, with TRBD2 matching over 12 bases. The ends lost 1 base at V and 6 bases at J; junction bases unmatched: 6. The CDR3 has 16 amino acids. In germline, CDR1 is DFQATT, CDR2 SNEGSKA (reference sequence). As DNA, the CDR3 is TGCAGTGCTAGAGGACTAGCGGGAGCAGCTGCCGGGGAGCTGTTTTTT. It encodes CSARGLAGAAAGELFF.

J is TRBJ1-1 and V is TRBV11-3; TRBD1 might be the D (5 bases). The CDR3 length is 14 residues. Germline V gene data show CDR1 as SGHNT and CDR2 as YENEEA. The V end was cut by 6 bases, the J end by 0 bases, with 11 bases between. CDR3: CASRVDSMNTEAFF. CDR3 nucleotide sequence: TGTGCCAGCAGAGTTGACAGTATGAACACTGAAGCTTTCTTT. The complete variable domain, with remaining parts taken from reference TRBV11-3 and TRBJ1-1, reads EAGVVQSPRYKIIEKKQPVAFWCNPISGHNTLYWYLQNLGQGPELLIRYENEEAVDDSQLPKDRFSAERLKGVDSTLKIQPAELGDSAVYLCASRVDSMNTEAFFGQGTRLTVV.

The chain joins TRBV19 to TRBJ1-5; unclear D gene. Germline assignment: CDR1 LNHDA and CDR2 SQIVND (reference sequence). There are 15 residues in the CDR3. V was shortened by 5 bases and J by 7 bases, with 18 bases between the two germline ends. The CDR3 spells CASSAARAEGQPQHF. The CDR3 DNA is TGTGCCAGTAGTGCGGCCCGGGCCGAAGGACAGCCCCAGCATTTT.